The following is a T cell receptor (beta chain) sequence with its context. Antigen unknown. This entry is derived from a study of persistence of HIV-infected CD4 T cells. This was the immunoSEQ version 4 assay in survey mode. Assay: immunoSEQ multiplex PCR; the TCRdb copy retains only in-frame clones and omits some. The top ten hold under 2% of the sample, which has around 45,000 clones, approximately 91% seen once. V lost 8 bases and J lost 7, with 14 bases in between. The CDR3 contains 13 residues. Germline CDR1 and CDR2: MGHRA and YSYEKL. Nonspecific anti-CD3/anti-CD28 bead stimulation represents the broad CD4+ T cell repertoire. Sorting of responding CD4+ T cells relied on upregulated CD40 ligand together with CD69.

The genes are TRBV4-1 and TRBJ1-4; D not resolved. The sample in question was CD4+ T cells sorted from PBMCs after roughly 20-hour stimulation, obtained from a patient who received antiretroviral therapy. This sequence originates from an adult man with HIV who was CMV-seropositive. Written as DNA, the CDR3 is TGCGCCAGCGGCCGGCTGGGTGGTGAAAAACTGTTTTTT. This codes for CASGRLGGEKLFF.